These 10 T cell receptor beta chains originate from one sample sequenced in a study of OX40 agonist ivuxolimab in advanced cancers. TCRdb's copy holds only in-frame clones and misses some; the assay was immunoSEQ multiplex PCR. The table has roughly 48,000 clones, approximately 90% seen once; the top ten hold 10%. The input for sequencing was CD4+ or CD8+ T cells sorted from blood, taken in a trial of the OX40 agonist ivuxolimab. The receptors here all came from an adult with an advanced solid tumor such as melanoma, head and neck, liver or kidney cancer.

Note on this clone: This same CDR3 is encoded by further DNA sequences in the sample. DNA for the CDR3: TGTGCCAGCAGCGTAGGGGGAATGAACACTGAAGCTTTCTTT. It yields the protein CASSVGGMNTEAFF. The rearrangement joins TRBV9 to TRBJ1-1; D not certain. V was shortened by 0 bases and J by 0 bases, with 6 bases between the two germline ends. There are 14 residues in the CDR3. The germline V gene encodes CDR1 SGDLS and CDR2 YYNGEE.

This clone was seen a few times. The rearrangement links TRBV11-2 to TRBJ2-7, with D possibly matching TRBD2 (7 bases). There are 15 residues in the CDR3. The germline V and J ends were trimmed by 1 base and 2 bases, with 12 bases remaining between them. CDR1 SGHAT and CDR2 FQNNGV come from the germline V gene. The CDR3 nucleotides are TGTGCCAGCAGCTTAGGGGCGGGGGCAACCTACGAGCAGTACTTC. Translation: CASSLGAGATYEQYF.

This sequence joins TRBV7-6 and TRBJ1-5, with no clear D. V was trimmed by 5 bases and J by 6 bases, leaving 11 bases between them. Per the germline V gene, CDR1 is SGHVS and CDR2 is FNYEAQ. This CDR3 spans 13 amino acids. CDR3 sequence reads: CASSPAAGQPQHF. The CDR3 DNA follows: TGTGCCAGCAGCCCGGCCGCAGGTCAGCCCCAGCATTTT.

The chain uses TRBV5-5 and TRBJ2-7; the D is unclear. Trimming removed 4 bases at V and 4 bases at J, with 6 bases between. This CDR3 has 11 amino acids. Germline V gene lookup returns CDR1 SGHKS and CDR2 YYEKEE (reference sequence). CDR3: CASSPSYEQYF. The DNA of the CDR3 is TGTGCCAGCAGCCCTTCATACGAGCAGTACTTC.

V gene TRBV6-5 combines with J gene TRBJ1-2; D unresolved. Trimming took off 5 bases at V and 6 bases at J, with 13 bases between the two ends. The CDR3 totals 13 residues. Germline values: CDR1 MNHEY, CDR2 SVGAGI. The CDR3 DNA reads as TGTGCCAGCAGTAATTACCCCCTAGATGGCTACACCTTC. Translation: CASSNYPLDGYTF.

This chain connects TRBV5-1 to TRBJ1-3; the D gene is possibly TRBD1 (5 bases). This CDR3 spans 21 amino acids. Germline V CDR1 and CDR2: SGHRS, YFSETQ. V shed 4 bases and J shed 0 bases, with 29 bases lying between them. CDR3: CASSQSVFLGLGGRSGNTIYF. CDR3 in DNA: TGCGCCAGCAGCCAATCCGTGTTCCTGGGGCTCGGGGGACGCTCTGGAAACACCATATATTTT.

This rearrangement joins TRBV9 to TRBJ2-1; D is ambiguous. V lost 0 bases to trimming and J lost 1 base, with 8 bases between them. The CDR3 is 15 residues long. Germline V gene data show CDR1 as SGDLS and CDR2 as YYNGEE. The CDR3 coding sequence is TGTGCCAGCAGCGTAGGAGGCCCTTCCTACAATGAGCAGTTCTTC. It translates to CASSVGGPSYNEQFF.

V is TRBV27 and J is TRBJ2-3; D call uncertain. Germline CDR1 is MNHEY and CDR2 is SMNVEV (reference sequence). The V and J ends lost 2 bases and 1 base respectively, with 4 bases between them. The CDR3 has 13 amino acids. As DNA, the CDR3 is TGTGCCAGCAGTTTACTCGGCACAGATACGCAGTATTTT. It yields the protein CASSLLGTDTQYF.

Note on this clone: Other DNA sequences from this sample encode an identical CDR3 as well. The CDR3 DNA reads TGTGCCAGTAGTATTGGCGGAAATGAGCAGTTCTTC. As protein: CASSIGGNEQFF. The J gene is TRBJ2-1, the V gene TRBV19; D uncertain. V was pared by 3 bases and J by 7 bases, with 7 bases between. The CDR3 runs 12 residues. Germline V lookup: CDR1 LNHDA, CDR2 SQIVND (reference sequence).

The chain joins TRBV6-6 to TRBJ1-1; no reliable D call. Deletions cut 8 bases from V and 5 bases from J, with 9 bases between. Germline CDR1 is MNHNY and CDR2 is SVGAGI (reference sequence). There are 11 residues in the CDR3. CDR3: CASVRWTEAFF. The CDR3 DNA reads TGTGCCAGCGTCCGATGGACTGAAGCTTTCTTT.